Listed below are T cell receptor beta chains from one sample, sequenced in a study of cytomegalovirus exposure and HLA in healthy donors. The method was immunoSEQ multiplex PCR; TCRdb's version includes in-frame clones alone and lacks a portion of them. Reported are more than 130,000 clones; the ten largest clones contain approximately 2.4%. Sequences were obtained from PBMCs. The receptors originated from a man in his forties in good health and CMV-seronegative. The CDR3 runs from the conserved cysteine through the conserved F or W. The order of the fields is V gene, J gene, CDR3 protein.

TRBV10-3	TRBJ2-7	CAISAEVGSRIVAYEQYF
TRBV7-2	TRBJ1-5	CASSPQPAGGNQPQHF
TRBV6-6	TRBJ2-7	CASGRNSYEQYF
TRBV4-2	TRBJ2-7	CASSQDQSGGSYEQYF
TRBV11-3	TRBJ2-1	CASSLRGHGDNEQFF
TRBV9	TRBJ2-1	CASSVGGSGGSYNEQFF
TRBV27	TRBJ1-6	CASSPSRLGGVHSPLHF
TRBV4-1	TRBJ2-1	CASSPDRDRAHNEQFF
TRBV7-2	TRBJ2-7	CASRGGTGGYYEQYF
TRBV5-1	TRBJ2-5	CASSRLQTSGPPETQYF
TRBV11-3	TRBJ1-1	CASSLVAGTEAFF
TRBV7-9	TRBJ2-6	CASSLPGKSGANVLTF
TRBV5-5	TRBJ2-7	CASSLRGTGGNEQYF
TRBV5-1	TRBJ2-7	CASSVPSSYEQYF
TRBV28	TRBJ1-5	CASDRGNQPQHF
TRBV6-5	TRBJ1-2	CASSYQAGVSGYTF
TRBV6-6	TRBJ2-1	CASRLTSGGYNEQFF
TRBV5-1	TRBJ2-6	CASSLFGRSKSGANVLTF
TRBV5-6	TRBJ2-1	CASSTGTSGYEQFF
TRBV5-8	TRBJ1-4	CASSPTSLDREIASEKLFF
TRBV7-9	TRBJ2-7	CASSPLTGSYEQYF
TRBV15	TRBJ2-7	CATSTSGGAGEQYF
TRBV6-5	TRBJ2-1	CASSYFTSGGHEQFF
TRBV18	TRBJ2-5	CASSPSRLGGQETQYF
TRBV5-1	TRBJ2-5	CASSLGGRIQETQYF
TRBV7-2	TRBJ1-2	CASSSFDRLAGYTF
TRBV2	TRBJ1-2	CASRTGYGYTF
TRBV5-1	TRBJ2-7	CASSPASGGSAYEQYF
TRBV5-8	TRBJ2-1	CASSDWVYNEQFF
TRBV25-1	TRBJ2-7	CASSEYIAQEQYF
TRBV10-3	TRBJ2-2	CAINQGSGTGELFF
TRBV15	TRBJ1-5	CATSRDRSNQPQHF
TRBV2	TRBJ2-2	CASSERLARTGELFF
TRBV20-1	TRBJ2-1	CSALPGLQQFF
TRBV11-2	TRBJ2-7	CASSLEGTGDVEQYF
TRBV30	TRBJ1-2	CAWSDRHNYGYTF
TRBV6-5	TRBJ1-1	CASSYEQGIRNTEAFF
TRBV6-5	TRBJ1-1	CASSRHGQGDTEAFF
TRBV13	TRBJ1-2	CASSFRRGIEGYTF
TRBV7-3	TRBJ2-1	CASSPGTGPFGDNEQFF
TRBV29-1	TRBJ1-2	CSVTRQGGGYTF
TRBV7-3	TRBJ1-2	CASGTNGYTF
TRBV11-2	TRBJ1-1	CASSLEATNEAFF
TRBV2	TRBJ1-4	CASRERGYVAEKLFF
TRBV5-6	TRBJ1-1	CASSLPVGGEAFF
TRBV4-2	TRBJ1-5	CASSPGTGGGNQPQHF
TRBV7-9	TRBJ1-2	CASSLKGQSYGYTF
TRBV6-4	TRBJ2-2	CASRTGQGTSGELFF
TRBV11-2	TRBJ2-5	CASSLGVGPGETQYF
TRBV7-3	TRBJ2-2	CASSFVGTGELFF
TRBV29-1	TRBJ1-2	CSVEWGQGAEGYTF
TRBV7-6	TRBJ1-6	CASSRGARGALNSPLHF
TRBV11-2	TRBJ1-3	CASSLGGPGNTIYF
TRBV19	TRBJ1-5	CASSLRERGQPQHF
TRBV5-6	TRBJ2-2	CASSFRRLAGGNDTGELFF
TRBV5-1	TRBJ1-3	CASSLTGTGNTIYF
TRBV6-1	TRBJ1-6	CASAAVSYNSPLHF